The 27 T cell receptor beta chains reported below all come from one sample, sequenced in a study of CD8+ T cells in alopecia areata. As the sequencing template, cDNA was produced by extracting RNA and reverse transcribing it. Profiling relied on immunoSEQ multiplex PCR, and the TCRdb table lists in-frame clones only, not all of them. The repertoire consists of about 160,000 clones, with roughly 44% occurring once and the leading ten covering over 5.5%. The sample consisted of CD4+ T cells sorted from blood. These receptors were collected from a human donor with alopecia areata.

V gene TRBV28 combines with J gene TRBJ2-3; 11 positions agree with TRBD2. Germline CDR1 reads MDHEN; CDR2 reads SYDVKM. Trimming removed 6 bases from V and 6 bases from J; junction bases left unmatched: 11. The CDR3 is 16 amino acids. CDR3 DNA: TGTGCCAGCAGCCCAGCTCATAGCGGGAGGGGGGATACGCAGTATTTT. Its protein is CASSPAHSGRGDTQYF. Together with reference TRBV28 and TRBJ2-3, the CDR3 gives the full variable domain: DVKVTQSSRYLVKRTGEKVFLECVQDMDHENMFWYRQDPGLGLRLIYFSYDVKMKEKGDIPEGYSVSREKKERFSLILESASTNQTSMYLCASSPAHSGRGDTQYFGPGTRLTVL.

The chain carries TRBV29-1 and TRBJ1-1; D is unclear. The length of the CDR3 is 13 residues. Deletions cut 2 bases from V and 4 bases from J, with 11 bases between. Germline V lookup: CDR1 SQVTM, CDR2 ANQGSEA. DNA of the CDR3: TGCAGCGTTGAACCCCTTACGGGCACTGAAGCTTTCTTT. It encodes CSVEPLTGTEAFF.

This clone was seen more than once but under ten times. The genes are TRBV29-1 and TRBJ2-1; 10 nucleotides align to TRBD2. The CDR3 runs to 15 residues. V gave up 4 bases and J gave up 10 bases; unmatched junction bases: 13. Germline V gene data show CDR1 as SQVTM and CDR2 as ANQGSEA. The CDR3 is CSVGGASGSHGEQFF. The CDR3 bases are TGCAGCGTTGGGGGCGCTAGCGGGAGTCACGGCGAGCAGTTCTTC.

The V call is TRBV30, the J call TRBJ2-7; D is ambiguous. Germline V gene lookup returns CDR1 GTSNPN and CDR2 SVGIG (reference sequence). This CDR3 region has 12 residues. V was clipped by 2 bases and J by 0 bases, with 5 bases between them. Here the CDR3 reads CAWSRSSYEQYF. The CDR3 DNA is TGTGCCTGGAGTAGGAGCTCCTACGAGCAGTACTTC.

The V gene is TRBV14, the J gene TRBJ2-5; D call uncertain. The CDR3 runs 13 residues. The germline V gene has CDR1 SGHDN and CDR2 FVKESK. With 0 bases removed from V and 7 bases from J, the gap between germline ends came to 9 bases. This CDR3 is CASSQDLRGTQYF. The CDR3 nucleotides are TGTGCCAGCAGCCAAGATCTTCGTGGGACCCAGTACTTC.

This clone appeared a few times. The chain links TRBV29-1 to TRBJ1-5; D might be TRBD1 (6 bases). V shed 4 bases and J shed 0 bases, with 7 bases lying between them. Germline-derived CDR1 and CDR2 are SQVTM and ANQGSEA. The CDR3 is made up of 13 amino acids. The CDR3 is CSVAGASNQPQHF. CDR3 nucleotide sequence: TGCAGCGTTGCAGGGGCTAGCAATCAGCCCCAGCATTTT.

In its sample, this clone was seen a few times. For the CDR3, the DNA is TGCGCCAGGAAGGACGCCGAGAACACTGAAGCTTTCTTT. Its translation: CARKDAENTEAFF. This rearrangement joins TRBV5-1 to TRBJ1-1, with D unresolved. The CDR3 sequence is 13 residues long. Germline CDR1 is SGHRS and CDR2 is YFSETQ. The V and J ends lost 8 bases and 1 base respectively, with 12 bases between them. Filled out from reference TRBV5-1 and TRBJ1-1, the complete variable domain reads KAGVTQTPRYLIKTRGQQVTLSCSPISGHRSVSWYQQTPGQGLQFLFEYFSETQRNKGNFPGRFSGRQFSNSRSEMNVSTLELGDSALYLCARKDAENTEAFFGQGTRLTVV.

This clone was counted only a few times. The chain joins TRBV28 to TRBJ2-7; no definite D call. Deletions cut 7 bases from V and 5 bases from J, with 9 bases between. From germline, CDR1 is MDHEN and CDR2 SYDVKM. The CDR3 runs 11 residues. CDR3: CASKESHEQYF. The DNA of the CDR3 is TGTGCCAGCAAAGAAAGCCACGAGCAGTACTTC.

The V and J genes are TRBV10-3 and TRBJ2-5; D is perhaps TRBD1 (6 bases). The CDR3 sequence is 13 residues long. Germline-derived CDR1 and CDR2 are ENHRY and SYGVKD. Trimming took off 5 bases at V and 4 bases at J, with 11 bases between the two ends. The CDR3 is CAISRTDLETQYF. The CDR3 region has the DNA TGTGCCATCAGTCGGACAGACCTAGAGACCCAGTACTTC.

This chain joins TRBV28 and TRBJ2-1, with 8 bases that match TRBD2. J lost 0 bases, V lost 8 bases, and 0 bases had no gene match. This CDR3 is built from 13 residues. CDR1 is MDHEN, CDR2 SYDVKM, per germline. The CDR3 DNA sequence: TGTGCCAGCCGGGAGGGCTCCTACAATGAGCAGTTCTTC. It translates to CASREGSYNEQFF.

V gene TRBV25-1 combines with J gene TRBJ2-7; TRBD1 or TRBD2 may be the D gene (6 bases each). CDR3 length equals 14 residues. The germline V gene encodes CDR1 MGHDK and CDR2 SYGVNS. V was pared by 2 bases and J by 2 bases, with 10 bases between. CDR3: CASSEAGTTYEQYF. DNA of the CDR3: TGTGCCAGCAGTGAAGCGGGGACAACCTACGAGCAGTACTTC.

The chain employs TRBV14 and TRBJ2-7; 10 bases align to TRBD1. The V gene's germline CDR1 is SGHDN and CDR2 FVKESK. V was pared by 2 bases and J by 7 bases, with 20 bases of the junction left unmatched. This CDR3 spans 19 amino acids. The CDR3 sequence: CASSQTTIPGQGSGDEQYF. CDR3 coding DNA: TGTGCCAGCAGCCAAACCACCATCCCGGGACAGGGGTCGGGGGATGAGCAGTACTTC.

V and J are TRBV5-4 and TRBJ2-7, with D possibly being TRBD1 (5 bases). Trimming removed 1 base from V and 2 bases from J, with 13 bases in between. The CDR3 consists of 15 residues. Germline V gives CDR1 SGHNT, CDR2 YYREEE (reference sequence). The CDR3 is CASSLFGRTTYEQYF. The CDR3 nucleotides are TGTGCCAGCAGCTTGTTTGGGCGGACAACCTACGAGCAGTACTTC.

CDR3 in DNA: TGTGCCATCAGTGCACTAGGGACGGGACAAGAGACCCAGTACTTC. As protein: CAISALGTGQETQYF. This chain links TRBV10-3 with TRBJ2-5; D may correspond to TRBD1 or TRBD2 (5 bases each). The CDR3 extends over 15 amino acids. V lost 4 bases and J lost 2, with 14 bases in between. Germline loops: CDR1 ENHRY, CDR2 SYGVKD.

The chain links TRBV6-1 to TRBJ2-2, with D hard to call. Trimming left V 8 bases short and J 1 base short, with 8 bases between. The CDR3 loop spans 13 amino acids. Looked up from germline, CDR1 is MNHNS and CDR2 is SASEGT. The CDR3 nucleotides read TGTGCCAGCGCACGGATGAACACCGGGGAGCTGTTTTTT. Translation gives CASARMNTGELFF.

This clone was seen more than once but under ten times. The chain joins TRBV29-1 to TRBJ2-3, with D hard to call. Germline CDR1 SQVTM, CDR2 ANQGSEA. The CDR3 is 13 amino acids. The V end lost 0 bases, the J end lost 0 bases, and 4 bases lay between the germline ends. The CDR3 DNA sequence: TGCAGCGTTGAAGAAGCAAGCACAGATACGCAGTATTTT. The encoded protein is CSVEEASTDTQYF.

The V gene is TRBV6-6, the J gene TRBJ2-1; TRBD2 matches 10 bases. The CDR3 loop spans 16 amino acids. Germline values: CDR1 MNHNY, CDR2 SVGAGI (reference sequence). With 4 bases clipped from V and 7 bases from J, the junction kept 10 bases outside the gene matches. This chain's CDR3 is CASSFLAGALHNEQFF. In nucleotides, the CDR3 is TGTGCCAGCAGTTTCCTAGCGGGAGCCCTCCATAATGAGCAGTTCTTC.

This chain uses TRBV29-1 with TRBJ1-2; the D gene is possibly TRBD1 (5 bases). Germline assignment: CDR1 SQVTM and CDR2 ANQGSEA. There are 13 residues in the CDR3. Trimming pared 4 bases from V and 0 bases from J, leaving 9 bases between. CDR3 in amino acids: CSVGDLTNYGYTF. In DNA, the CDR3 is TGCAGCGTTGGGGACCTAACTAACTATGGCTACACCTTC.

This clone was counted once. V and J are TRBV13 and TRBJ2-1; no clear D gene. This CDR3 has 15 amino acids. Germline CDR1 and CDR2: PRHDT and FYEKMQ (reference sequence). The germline V and J ends were trimmed by 5 bases and 5 bases, with 16 bases remaining between them. In DNA, the CDR3 is TGTGCCAGCAGCCCCACCGGCGCGCTCAACAATGAGCAGTTCTTC. Translated, it gives CASSPTGALNNEQFF. The variable domain in full, with the rest retrieved from reference TRBV13 and TRBJ2-1, is AAGVIQSPRHLIKEKRETATLKCYPIPRHDTVYWYQQGPGQDPQFLISFYEKMQSDKGSIPDRFSAQQFSDYHSELNMSSLELGDSALYFCASSPTGALNNEQFFGPGTRLTVL.

By sample share, this clone is medium-sized. V usage is TRBV7-8 and J usage is TRBJ2-5, with 7 bases identical to TRBD1. CDR1 SGHVS and CDR2 FQNEAQ come from the germline V gene. After removal of 8 bases from V and 1 base from J, the junction contained 1 base not matched to a gene. The CDR3 is made up of 12 amino acids. The CDR3 region is CASRDSQETQYF. The CDR3 DNA reads as TGTGCCAGCCGGGACAGCCAAGAGACCCAGTACTTC.

This clone occurred a few times. The V gene is TRBV18, the J gene TRBJ2-7; possible D gene TRBD1, 6 bases. Germline-derived CDR1 and CDR2 are KGHSH and LQKENI. The CDR3 sequence is 13 residues long. V lost 6 bases, J lost 1 base, and 10 bases lay in between. CDR3 region: CASSQGLSYEQYF. The CDR3 coding sequence is TGTGCCAGCTCCCAGGGGCTATCCTACGAGCAGTACTTC.

This clone was counted a few times. This rearrangement joins TRBV29-1 to TRBJ1-5, with 8 bases aligning to TRBD1. The CDR3 runs to 13 residues. The trim removed 6 bases at V and 5 bases at J, leaving 6 bases unmatched. CDR1 and CDR2 (germline): SQVTM, ANQGSEA. The CDR3 region has the DNA TGCAGCGTCGGGCAGGGGGCGGATCAGCCCCAGCATTTT. Its translation: CSVGQGADQPQHF.

The V and J genes are TRBV6-6 and TRBJ2-7; D gene ambiguous. Germline CDR1 and CDR2: MNHNY and SVGAGI (reference sequence). V gave up 6 bases and J gave up 2 bases, with 8 bases separating them. The CDR3 spans 12 residues. The CDR3 nucleotides are TGTGCCAGCAGAACAGTTACCTACGAGCAGTACTTC. It translates to CASRTVTYEQYF.

This rearrangement joins TRBV27 to TRBJ2-1; 10 bases match TRBD2. This CDR3 spans 15 amino acids. CDR1 and CDR2 (germline): MNHEY, SMNVEV (reference sequence). V lost 5 bases to trimming and J lost 6 bases; unmatched junction nucleotides: 7. CDR3: CASSPLAGARNEQFF. The CDR3 region has the DNA TGTGCCAGCAGTCCTCTAGCGGGAGCACGCAATGAGCAGTTCTTC.

The chain combines TRBV2 with TRBJ1-5; 8 positions match TRBD1. Germline V gene sequence: CDR1 SNHLY, CDR2 FYNNEI. This CDR3 comprises 14 residues. Trimming at V came to 5 bases and at J to 5 bases, leaving 5 bases not matched to a gene. The CDR3 loop is CASSLDRGYQPQHF. The CDR3 nucleotides read TGTGCCAGCAGTCTTGACAGGGGCTATCAGCCCCAGCATTTT.

The table lists this clone with a few counts. The chain links TRBV29-1 to TRBJ2-1; 11 bases align to TRBD2. The CDR3 is made up of 16 amino acids. Germline lookup yields CDR1 SQVTM and CDR2 ANQGSEA. The CDR3 bases are TGCGGCGGCCGGGTAGCGGGAGGGGTCACCTACAATGAGCAGTTCTTC. This codes for CGGRVAGGVTYNEQFF.

The gene calls are TRBV7-9 and TRBJ2-6; TRBD2 matches at 7 bases. CDR3 size: 12 residues. The trim removed 4 bases at V and 11 bases at J, leaving 2 bases unmatched. Germline lookup yields CDR1 SEHNR and CDR2 FQNEAQ (reference sequence). CDR3 in amino acids: CASSSGRDVLTF. CDR3 nucleotide sequence: TGTGCCAGCAGCTCAGGGAGGGACGTCCTGACTTTC.